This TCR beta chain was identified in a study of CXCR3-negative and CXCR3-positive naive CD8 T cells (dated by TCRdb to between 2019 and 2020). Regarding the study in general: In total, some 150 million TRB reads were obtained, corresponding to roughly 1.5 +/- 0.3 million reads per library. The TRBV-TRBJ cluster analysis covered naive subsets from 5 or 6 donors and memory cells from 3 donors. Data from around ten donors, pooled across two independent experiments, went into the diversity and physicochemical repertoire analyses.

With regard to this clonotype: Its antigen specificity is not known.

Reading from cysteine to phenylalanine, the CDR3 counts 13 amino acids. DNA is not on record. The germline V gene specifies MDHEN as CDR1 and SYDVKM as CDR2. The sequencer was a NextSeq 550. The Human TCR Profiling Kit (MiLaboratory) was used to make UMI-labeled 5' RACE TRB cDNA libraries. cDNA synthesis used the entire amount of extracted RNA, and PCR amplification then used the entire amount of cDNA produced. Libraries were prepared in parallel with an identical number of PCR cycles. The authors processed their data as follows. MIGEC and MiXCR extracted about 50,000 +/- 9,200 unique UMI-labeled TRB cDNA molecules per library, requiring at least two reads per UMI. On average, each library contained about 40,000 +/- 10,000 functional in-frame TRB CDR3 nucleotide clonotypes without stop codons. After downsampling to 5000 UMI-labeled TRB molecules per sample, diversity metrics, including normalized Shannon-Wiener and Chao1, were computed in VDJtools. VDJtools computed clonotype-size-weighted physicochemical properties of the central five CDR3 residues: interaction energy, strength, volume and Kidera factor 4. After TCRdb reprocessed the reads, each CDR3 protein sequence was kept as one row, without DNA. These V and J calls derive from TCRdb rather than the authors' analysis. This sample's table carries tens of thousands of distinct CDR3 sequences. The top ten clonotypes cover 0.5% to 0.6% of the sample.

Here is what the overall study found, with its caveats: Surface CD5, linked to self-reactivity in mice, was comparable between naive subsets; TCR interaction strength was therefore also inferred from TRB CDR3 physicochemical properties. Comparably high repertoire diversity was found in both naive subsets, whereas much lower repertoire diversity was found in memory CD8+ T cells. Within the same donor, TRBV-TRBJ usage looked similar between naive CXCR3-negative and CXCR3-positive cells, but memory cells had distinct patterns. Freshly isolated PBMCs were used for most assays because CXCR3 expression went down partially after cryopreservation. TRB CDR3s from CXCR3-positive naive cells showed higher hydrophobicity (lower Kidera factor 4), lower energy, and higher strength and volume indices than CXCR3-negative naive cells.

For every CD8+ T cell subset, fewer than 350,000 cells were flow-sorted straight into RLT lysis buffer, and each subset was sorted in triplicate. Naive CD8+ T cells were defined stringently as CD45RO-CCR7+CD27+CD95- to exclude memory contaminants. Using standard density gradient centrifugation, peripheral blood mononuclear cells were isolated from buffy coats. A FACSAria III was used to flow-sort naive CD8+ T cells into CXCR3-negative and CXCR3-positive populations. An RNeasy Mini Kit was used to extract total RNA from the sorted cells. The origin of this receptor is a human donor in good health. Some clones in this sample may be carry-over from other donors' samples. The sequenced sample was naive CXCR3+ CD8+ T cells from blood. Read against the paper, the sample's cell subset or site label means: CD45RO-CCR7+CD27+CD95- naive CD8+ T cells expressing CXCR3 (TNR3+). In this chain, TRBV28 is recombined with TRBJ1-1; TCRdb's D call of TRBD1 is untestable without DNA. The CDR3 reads CASSYRGMPEAFF.